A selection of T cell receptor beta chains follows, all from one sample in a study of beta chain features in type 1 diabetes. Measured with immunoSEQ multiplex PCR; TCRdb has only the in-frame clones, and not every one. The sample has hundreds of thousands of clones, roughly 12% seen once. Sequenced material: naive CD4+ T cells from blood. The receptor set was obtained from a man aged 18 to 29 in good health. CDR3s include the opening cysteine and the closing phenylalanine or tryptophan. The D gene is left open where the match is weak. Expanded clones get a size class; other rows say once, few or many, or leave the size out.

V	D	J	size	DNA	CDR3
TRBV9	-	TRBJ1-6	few	TGTGCCAGCAGCGTATCTAGCTCCTATAATTCACCCCTCCACTTT	CASSVSSSYNSPLHF
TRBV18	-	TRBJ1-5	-	TGTGCCAGCTCACCACTCTGGGACAACAATCAGCCCCAGCATTTT	CASSPLWDNNQPQHF
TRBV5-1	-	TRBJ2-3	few	TGCGCCAGCAGCTTGGAGGCTAGGAGCACAGATACGCAGTATTTT	CASSLEARSTDTQYF
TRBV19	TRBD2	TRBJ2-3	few	TGTGCCAGTAGTCCCCGGACTAGCGGGAGGGGAGATACGCAGTATTTT	CASSPRTSGRGDTQYF
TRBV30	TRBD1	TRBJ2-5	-	TGTGCCTGGGGGGGACAGGGTAGAGAGACCCAGTACTTC	CAWGGQGRETQYF
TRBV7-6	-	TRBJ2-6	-	TGTGCCAGCAGCTTAGCGCAGGCAGGGGTGTCGGGGGCCAACGTCCTGACTTTC	CASSLAQAGVSGANVLTF
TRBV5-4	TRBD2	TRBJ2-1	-	TGTGCCAGCAGCTTGGGACTAGCGGGGGGGCGGGATGAGCAGTTCTTC	CASSLGLAGGRDEQFF
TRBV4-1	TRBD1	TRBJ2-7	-	TGCGCCAGCAGCTCGACACAGGGGTACGAGCAGTACTTC	CASSSTQGYEQYF
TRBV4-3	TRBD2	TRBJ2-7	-	TGCGCCAGCAGCCAAGCAGGGGCGGGGGGCTCCTACGAGCAGTACTTC	CASSQAGAGGSYEQYF
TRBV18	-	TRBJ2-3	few	TGTGCCAGCTCACCAAGCGTCGGGGGTAGCACAGATACGCAGTATTTT	CASSPSVGGSTDTQYF
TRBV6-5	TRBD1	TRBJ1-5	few	TGTGCCAGCGGTTCTCACAGGGGGACGGGTCAGCCCCAGCATTTT	CASGSHRGTGQPQHF
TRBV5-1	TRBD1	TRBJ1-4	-	TGCGCCAGCAGCCTGGGACAGGGGATTAATGAAAAACTGTTTTTT	CASSLGQGINEKLFF
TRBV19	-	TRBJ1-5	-	TGTGCCAGTAGTCAATCTGGCGGGGTAGGACAGCCCCAGCATTTT	CASSQSGGVGQPQHF
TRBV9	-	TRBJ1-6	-	TGTGCCAGCAGCGTAGCTAGGGGCGGCTCCTATAATTCACCCCTCCACTTT	CASSVARGGSYNSPLHF
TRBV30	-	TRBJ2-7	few	TGTGCCTGGAGTTACAACTACGAGCAGTACTTC	CAWSYNYEQYF
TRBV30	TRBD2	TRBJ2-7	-	TGTGCCTGGTCCGGGACTATCACTCTCTCGGGGGGGTACGAGCAGTACTTC	CAWSGTITLSGGYEQYF
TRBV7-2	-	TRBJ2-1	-	TGTGCCAGCAGCAGAAGCGGAAGCTCCTACAATGAGCAGTTCTTC	CASSRSGSSYNEQFF
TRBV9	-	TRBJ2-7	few	TGTGCCAGCAGCGTAGCCGAGGGGGGGCCCTACGAGCAGTACTTC	CASSVAEGGPYEQYF
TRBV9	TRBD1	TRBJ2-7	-	TGTGCCAGCAGTAAGACAGGGGAAAGGTCCGAGCAGTACTTC	CASSKTGERSEQYF
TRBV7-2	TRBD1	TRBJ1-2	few	TGTGCCAGCAGCTGGAAGAGGGGTATCCGGACAGGGGCTTATGGCTACACCTTC	CASSWKRGIRTGAYGYTF
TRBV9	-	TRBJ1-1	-	TGTGCCAGCAGCTCCTCGTCGGGCACTGAAGCTTTCTTT	CASSSSSGTEAFF
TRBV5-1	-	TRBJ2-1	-	TGCGCCAGCAGCTTACAGGGTGTGGGTAGGAATGAGCAGTTCTTC	CASSLQGVGRNEQFF
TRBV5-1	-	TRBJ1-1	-	TGCGCCAGCAGGAGGGAGAACACTGAAGCTTTCTTT	CASRRENTEAFF
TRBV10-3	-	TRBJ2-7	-	TGTGCCACCACCACGACACAAACCGAGCAGTACTTC	CATTTTQTEQYF
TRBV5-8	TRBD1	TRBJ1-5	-	TGTGCCAGCAGCCGACCGGACAGGGCGAGAAGTCAGCCCCAGCATTTT	CASSRPDRARSQPQHF
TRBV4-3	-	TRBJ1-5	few	TGCGCCAGCAGCCAAGATGCGGGAGCCTATAGCAATCAGCCCCAGCATTTT	CASSQDAGAYSNQPQHF
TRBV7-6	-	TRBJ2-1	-	TGTGCCAGCAGCTTAGTCAGGAATGAGCAGTTCTTC	CASSLVRNEQFF
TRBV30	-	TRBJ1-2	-	TGTGCCTGGGCACCCCTAATTAACTATGGCTACACCTTC	CAWAPLINYGYTF
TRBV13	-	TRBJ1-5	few	TGTGCCAGCAGCCTGGACAGTGATCAGCCCCAGCATTTT	CASSLDSDQPQHF
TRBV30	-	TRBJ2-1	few	TGTGCCTGGAGTGCTGGACTCGTCAATGAGCAGTTCTTC	CAWSAGLVNEQFF
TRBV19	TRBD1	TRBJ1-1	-	TGTGCCAGTAGTATCGGGACAGGGTCCTCGAGCACTGAAGCTTTCTTT	CASSIGTGSSSTEAFF
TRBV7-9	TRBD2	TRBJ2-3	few	TGTGCCAGCAGCTTAGTGGTGGCTAGCGGGGGAAGCACAGATACGCAGTATTTT	CASSLVVASGGSTDTQYF
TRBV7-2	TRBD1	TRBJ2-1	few	TGTGCCAGCAGCGCACCGGGACAGGGGGCGAGGTTCTTC	CASSAPGQGARFF
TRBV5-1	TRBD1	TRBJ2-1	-	TGCGCCAGCAGAGACAGGGGTAATGAGCAGTTCTTC	CASRDRGNEQFF
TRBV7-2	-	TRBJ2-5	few	TGTGCCAGCAGCCCAACCCCGCGAAAAGAGACCCAGTACTTC	CASSPTPRKETQYF
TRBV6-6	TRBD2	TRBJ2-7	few	TGTGCCAGCAGTTACTCTAGCGGGGGATACGAGCAGTACTTC	CASSYSSGGYEQYF
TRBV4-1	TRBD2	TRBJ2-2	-	TGCGCCAGCAGCCAACCGGGACTAGCGGGATTAACCGGGGAGCTGTTTTTT	CASSQPGLAGLTGELFF
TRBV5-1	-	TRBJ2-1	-	TGCGCCAGCAGCAACACAGGTTTCCGCAATGAGCAGTTCTTC	CASSNTGFRNEQFF
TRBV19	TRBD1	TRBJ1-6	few	TGTGCCAGTAGGAGGGACAGTAGCCCCCCTGCGGACAATTCACCCCTCCACTTT	CASRRDSSPPADNSPLHF
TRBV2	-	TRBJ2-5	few	TGTGCCAGCAGTGAACTAGAGACCCAGTACTTC	CASSELETQYF
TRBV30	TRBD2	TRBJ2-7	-	TGTGCCTGGAGCGTAGGACTAGCGGGAGTACACGAGCAGTACTTC	CAWSVGLAGVHEQYF
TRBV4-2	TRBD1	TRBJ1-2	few	TGTGCCAGCAGAGACAGGGTAGGGCCCTATGGCTACACCTTC	CASRDRVGPYGYTF
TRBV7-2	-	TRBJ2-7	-	TGTGCCAGCAGCCCCAACTCCTACGAGCAGTACTTC	CASSPNSYEQYF
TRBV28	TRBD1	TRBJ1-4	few	TGTGCCAGCAGTTTCGAAACAGGGGGCGGTGAAAAACTGTTTTTT	CASSFETGGGEKLFF
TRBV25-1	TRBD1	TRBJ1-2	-	TGTGCCAGCAGTTCCCGAATCGGGACAGTCTATGGCTACACCTTC	CASSSRIGTVYGYTF
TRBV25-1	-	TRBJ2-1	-	TGTGCCAGCAGTGATGTGGCCGATGAGCAGTTCTTC	CASSDVADEQFF
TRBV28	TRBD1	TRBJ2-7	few	TGTGCCAGCAGTTCGGGACAGGGCAACGAGCAGTACTTC	CASSSGQGNEQYF
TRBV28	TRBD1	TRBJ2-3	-	TGTGCCAGCAGCCTTGGACAGGGCACAGATACGCAGTATTTT	CASSLGQGTDTQYF
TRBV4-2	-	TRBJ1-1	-	TGTGCCAGCAGCCAAGTTGGGAGGAACACTGAAGCTTTCTTT	CASSQVGRNTEAFF
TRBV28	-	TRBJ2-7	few	TGTGCCAGCAGTCCCGTCGGGGGCTCCTACGAGCAGTACTTC	CASSPVGGSYEQYF
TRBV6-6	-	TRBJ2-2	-	TGTGCCAGCAGTGGCCTAGTGGGGGCAAACACCGGGGAGCTGTTTTTT	CASSGLVGANTGELFF
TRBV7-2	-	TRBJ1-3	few	TGTGCCAGCAGCCTCTCTGGAAACACCATATATTTT	CASSLSGNTIYF
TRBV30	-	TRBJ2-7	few	TGTGCCTGGGGGGAGAGGTGGAGGTCCTACGAGCAGTACTTC	CAWGERWRSYEQYF
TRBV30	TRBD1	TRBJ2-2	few	TGTGCCTGGACTGGACAGGTCACCGGGGAGCTGTTTTTT	CAWTGQVTGELFF
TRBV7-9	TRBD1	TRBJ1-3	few	TGTGCCAGCAGCCCCCGGTCGGGACAGGGGTCTGGAAACACCATATATTTT	CASSPRSGQGSGNTIYF
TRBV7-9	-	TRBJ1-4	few	TGTGCCAGCAGCTTAGCATGGGGCGACGAAAAACTGTTTTTT	CASSLAWGDEKLFF
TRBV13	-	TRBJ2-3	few	TGTGCCAGCAGCGCACATATGCCAGGCACAGATACGCAGTATTTT	CASSAHMPGTDTQYF
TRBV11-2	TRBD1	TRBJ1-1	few	TGTGCCAGCAGGGTACCGGGACAGGGGCCCACTGAAGCTTTCTTT	CASRVPGQGPTEAFF
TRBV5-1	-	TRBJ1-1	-	TGCGCCAGCAGCTTGGAGTTGAGTCTTAACACTGAAGCTTTCTTT	CASSLELSLNTEAFF